This TCR beta chain was recovered during a study of cytomegalovirus exposure and HLA in healthy donors. Study-wide results and caveats: One later analysis reportedly identified an Asian-associated ancestry cluster that showed fewer N-insertions than the roughly 720-donor mean.

To note about this clone: Its antigen is not known.

Vbeta (60) and Jbeta (13) primers were used in the PCR. Produced via immunoSEQ multiplex PCR; TCRdb's table is partial and in-frame only. The specimen's table records 80,000 to 100,000 clones. Trimming at V came to 2 bases and at J to 8 bases, leaving 6 bases not matched to a gene. This CDR3 comprises 14 residues. Germline V gives CDR1 MNHEY, CDR2 SMNVEV (reference sequence). The TCR originated in a woman younger than 45 in good health and CMV-seronegative. Sequenced input: PBMCs. This chain links TRBV27 with TRBJ1-2; TRBD1 matches 9 bases. The CDR3 loop reads CASSLQGTGHGYTF. CDR3 nucleotide sequence: TGTGCCAGCAGTTTACAGGGGACAGGGCACGGCTACACCTTC.